This entry describes one TCR beta chain. This sample stems from a study of blood T cell repertoires in COVID-19. About the research overall: The United States, Italy and Spain supplied acute and convalescent COVID-19 samples. The analysed material was cDNA or gDNA that came from T cells, B-cell-depleted T cells, or PBMCs.

Sequencing used immunoSEQ multiplex PCR; TCRdb keeps in-frame clones, though not all of them. The sample has roughly 290,000 clones, 75% to 90% seen once. From germline, CDR1 is SGHRS and CDR2 YFSETQ. CDR3 length: 12 residues. J lost 6 bases, V lost 7 bases, and 7 bases had no gene match. Sequenced material: peripheral blood. The receptor was derived from a man aged 25-45 years with acute or convalescent COVID-19. The chain joins TRBV5-1 to TRBJ2-7; 7 positions agree with TRBD1. The CDR3 reads CASGHDRVEQYF. In DNA form, the CDR3 reads TGCGCCAGCGGGCATGACAGGGTCGAGCAGTACTTC.